The source of this T cell receptor beta chain is a study of identical twins. Study outcomes and limitations: With monozygotic twins, out-of-frame TCR alpha sharing exceeded what models estimated. Invariant MAIT and iNKT cells could partly confound zero-insertion analyses. Out-of-frame alpha sequences common to twins were enriched for low generation probability.

The germline V and J ends were trimmed by 1 base and 13 bases, with 9 bases remaining between them. The CDR3 contains 11 residues. CDR1 and CDR2 (germline): KGHDR, SFDVKD. Concerning this clonotype: Its antigen is not identified.

Template switching, a step in the protocol, added a universal primer site, and cDNA carried unique molecular identifiers. Each CDR3 protein gets one entry after TCRdb re-called the 5' RACE reads with MiXCR. The sample lists roughly 1.6 million distinct CDR3 sequences, about 32% seen once, with less than 0.35% in the top ten. The chain has TRBV24-1 and TRBJ2-5; D uncertain. The receptor was isolated from a newborn girl in good health. The sequencing sample was made of cord blood. The CDR3 loop is CATSDFDWGYF. The CDR3 DNA is TGTGCCACCAGTGATTTCGATTGGGGGTACTTC.